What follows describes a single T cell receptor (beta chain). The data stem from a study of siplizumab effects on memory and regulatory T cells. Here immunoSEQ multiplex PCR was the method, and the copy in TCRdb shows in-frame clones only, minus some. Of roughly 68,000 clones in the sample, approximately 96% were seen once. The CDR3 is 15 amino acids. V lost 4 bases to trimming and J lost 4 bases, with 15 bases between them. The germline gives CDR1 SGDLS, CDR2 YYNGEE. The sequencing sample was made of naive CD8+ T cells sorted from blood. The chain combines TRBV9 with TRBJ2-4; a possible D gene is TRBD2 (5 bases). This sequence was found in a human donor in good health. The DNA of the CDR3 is TGTGCCAGCAGCCCCCCCTCCAGCGGTAAAAACATTCAGTACTTC. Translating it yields CASSPPSSGKNIQYF. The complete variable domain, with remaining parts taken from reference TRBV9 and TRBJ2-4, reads DSGVTQTPKHLITATGQRVTLRCSPRSGDLSVYWYQQSLDQGLQFLIQYYNGEERAKGNILERFSAQQFPDLHSELNLSSLELGDSALYFCASSPPSSGKNIQYFGAGTRLSVL.